This record concerns one T cell receptor beta chain sequence. As yet, its antigen is unknown. Whoever was chosen for sequencing had shown CD8+CD57+ cell expansion by flow cytometry. Severe acquired aplastic anemia was the diagnosis recorded for all patients. These data belong to a study of CD8+CD57+ T cells in acquired aplastic anemia. General study points: Patients and controls had in common twenty-nine CD8+ CDR3 sequences.

The CDR3 runs 14 residues. Trimming took 3 bases from V and 12 from J, leaving 20 bases between them. Genomic DNA, serving as template, underwent TCR beta VDJ and CDR3 profiling. Via MiXCR, TCRdb re-called the reads, giving one row per CDR3 protein. The table shows approximately 260,000 distinct CDR3 sequences, with less than 85% occurring only once. This chain links TRBV12-3 or TRBV12-4 with TRBJ1-2; D uncertain. This TCR came from a human donor with aplastic anemia. The source material was sorted CD4+, CD8+, or CD8+CD57+ T cells (not recorded which) from PBMCs. The CDR3 sequence is CASSFPPTKGANTF. CDR3 sequence (DNA): TGTGCCAGCAGTTTCCCTCCCACCAAGGGTGCCAACACCTTC.